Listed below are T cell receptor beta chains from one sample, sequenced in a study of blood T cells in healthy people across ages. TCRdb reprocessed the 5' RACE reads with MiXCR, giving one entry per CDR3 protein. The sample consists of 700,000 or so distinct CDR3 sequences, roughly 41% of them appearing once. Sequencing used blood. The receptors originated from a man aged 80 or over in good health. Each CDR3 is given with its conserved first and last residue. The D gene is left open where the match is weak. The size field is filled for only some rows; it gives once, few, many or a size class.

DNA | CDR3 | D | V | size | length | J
TGTGCCAGCAGCGTAGAGAGCGGGAAGGGCAATGAGCAGTACTTC | CASSVESGKGNEQYF | TRBD2 | TRBV9 | once | 15 | TRBJ2-5
TGTGCCAGCAGCTTAGCGGGCGGGACTAGCGGAGATACGCAGTATTTT | CASSLAGGTSGDTQYF | TRBD2 | TRBV11-2 | NA | 16 | TRBJ2-3
TGCAGTGCCAGCGGGCAGACTTACGAGCAGTACTTC | CSASGQTYEQYF | NA | TRBV20-1 | many | 12 | TRBJ2-7
TGTGCCAGCAGTGAATTTAACAGACCTAACTATGGCTACACCTTC | CASSEFNRPNYGYTF | NA | TRBV25-1 | NA | 15 | TRBJ1-2
TGTGCTAGCAGCTTGGGACAGCCAGGATCCCTCGAGCAGTACTTC | CASSLGQPGSLEQYF | TRBD1 | TRBV7-7 | NA | 15 | TRBJ2-7
TGTGCCAGCAGTCACGGTCAGGGGGAGCAGTACTTC | CASSHGQGEQYF | NA | TRBV6-2/TRBV6-3 | NA | 12 | TRBJ2-7
TGTGCCAGCGGCGAGGGACTAGCGGTAGCTCGGGGAGGGGCCAACGTCCTGACTTTC | CASGEGLAVARGGANVLTF | TRBD2 | TRBV7-2 | many | 19 | TRBJ2-6
TGCGCCAGCAGCCAAGCGTCAGCTAGCACAGATACGCAGTATTTT | CASSQASASTDTQYF | NA | TRBV4-1 | many | 15 | TRBJ2-3
TGTGCCACCAGTGGTAGGAACCAAGAGACCCAGTACTTC | CATSGRNQETQYF | NA | TRBV24-1 | NA | 13 | TRBJ2-5
TGCAGTGCTAGAGCTGGGGACCGCGCGAACACCGGGGAGCTGTTTTTT | CSARAGDRANTGELFF | NA | TRBV20-1 | many | 16 | TRBJ2-2
TGTGCCAGCAGTTTAACTAGCGAGGTCACAGATACGCAGTATTTT | CASSLTSEVTDTQYF | TRBD2 | TRBV28 | NA | 15 | TRBJ2-3
TGTGCCAGCAGCCGTCAGGGGGCAGGCTCTGGGGCCAACGTCCTGACTTTC | CASSRQGAGSGANVLTF | TRBD1 | TRBV27 | few | 17 | TRBJ2-6
TGTGCCAGCAGCCCCGGGACAGGGCAGCGGGAGGGCCGAAATGAGCAGTTCTTC | CASSPGTGQREGRNEQFF | NA | TRBV7-9 | NA | 18 | TRBJ2-1
TGTGCCAGCAGCCCACGCCGGCAACAAGAGACCCAGTACTTC | CASSPRRQQETQYF | NA | TRBV27 | few | 14 | TRBJ2-5
TGCAGTGCTAGGGGACTAGCGGGAGTTGACGAGCAGTACTTC | CSARGLAGVDEQYF | TRBD2 | TRBV20-1 | few | 14 | TRBJ2-7
TGCGCCAGCAGCCCCCTCGGGACACTGCGAGAGACCCAGTACTTC | CASSPLGTLRETQYF | NA | TRBV4-3 | few | 15 | TRBJ2-5
TGCAGTGCTAGACCGACACATCCGGGACAGGGGTTGGTCTATGGCTACACCTTC | CSARPTHPGQGLVYGYTF | TRBD1 | TRBV20-1 | NA | 18 | TRBJ1-2
TGTGCCATTAAGGACAGTTTGAACACCGGGGAGCTGTTTTTT | CAIKDSLNTGELFF | NA | TRBV2 | NA | 14 | TRBJ2-2
TGCAGTGCTAGAGTGTTACAGGGTGGTGATTCACCCCTCCACTTT | CSARVLQGGDSPLHF | NA | TRBV20-1 | few | 15 | TRBJ1-6